The 21 T cell receptor beta chains presented below share a single source sample, sequenced in a study of T cell responses to AZD1222 COVID-19 vaccine. The table came from immunoSEQ multiplex PCR; TCRdb's copy has only in-frame clones and leaves some out. The profile shows 150,000 to 200,000 clones, 87% of them singletons. Here the sequenced sample was peripheral blood, taken on day 0 of MenACWY control vaccination. The receptors were sampled from an adult in good health.

V is TRBV24-1 and J is TRBJ2-3, with a possible D match to TRBD2 (5 bases). Trimming pared 3 bases from V and 10 bases from J, leaving 16 bases between. The CDR3 spans 14 residues. Germline lookup yields CDR1 KGHDR and CDR2 SFDVKD. The CDR3 DNA is TGTGCCACCAGTGATCCCCGTTACAGCGGAGCGCAGTATTTT. Its translation: CATSDPRYSGAQYF.

The chain employs TRBV29-1 and TRBJ2-7; 7 nucleotides line up with TRBD1. CDR3 size: 14 residues. CDR1 and CDR2 from the germline V gene are SQVTM and ANQGSEA. V shed 4 bases, J shed 2 bases, and the junction held 8 bases outside the gene matches. In DNA, the CDR3 is TGCAGCGTTGTCATCGGCAGGGGGACCTACGAGCAGTACTTC. Translation: CSVVIGRGTYEQYF.

The V gene is TRBV2, the J gene TRBJ1-2; no clear D gene. The germline gives CDR1 SNHLY, CDR2 FYNNEI. The germline V and J ends were trimmed by 6 bases and 2 bases, with 10 bases remaining between them. This CDR3 is 13 amino acids long. The CDR3 DNA follows: TGTGCCAGCAGGGCGGACGGGAACTATGGCTACACCTTC. Encoded protein: CASRADGNYGYTF.

This rearrangement joins TRBV10-1 to TRBJ2-7; 7 positions agree with TRBD1. V shed 5 bases and J 3 bases; nucleotides not matched to a gene: 34. Germline loops: CDR1 WNHNN, CDR2 SYGVQD (reference sequence). This CDR3 is 23 amino acids long. CDR3 DNA: TGCGCCAGCAGTAACGGACAGGTAAGGTCCGCCTGCCCCTATAGTGAAGAGGGCTACGAGCAGTACTTC. Its translation is CASSNGQVRSACPYSEEGYEQYF.

The CDR3 is CASSPGGSPPLGYTF. The CDR3 DNA reads TGCGCCAGCAGCCCGGGCGGGAGTCCCCCCTTGGGCTACACCTTC. The V call is TRBV5-1, the J call TRBJ1-2; no definite D call. The CDR3 has 15 amino acids. Between the trimmed V and J ends, which lost 4 bases and 8 bases, there was a span of 21 bases. Germline V gene sequence: CDR1 SGHRS, CDR2 YFSETQ.

The chain joins TRBV12-2 to TRBJ1-2. TRBV12-2 is marked as a pseudogene. The CDR3 totals 18 residues. CDR3 sequence: CASRLVLSRTGPSYGYTF. CDR3 bases: TGTGCAAGTCGCTTAGTACTTTCAAGGACCGGACCCTCCTATGGCTACACCTTC.

This chain connects TRBV28 to TRBJ2-5, with D unresolved. CDR1 is MDHEN, CDR2 SYDVKM, per germline. This CDR3 comprises 16 residues. Trimming took off 3 bases at V and 5 bases at J, with 19 bases between the two ends. CDR3 protein: CASSLGLQRVVETQYF. As DNA, the CDR3 is TGTGCCAGCAGTTTGGGTTTACAGAGAGTTGTGGAGACCCAGTACTTC.

As concerns this clone: An end of the junction differs from the germline gene, which may be a read error. V is TRBV6-5 and J is TRBJ1-2; TRBD1 is a possible D gene (6 bases). The CDR3 runs to 13 residues. Germline CDR1 reads MNHEY; CDR2 reads SVGAGI. CDR3 residues: CASSYTGTNDRCF. In nucleotides, the CDR3 is TGTGCCAGCAGTTACACGGGGACAAACGACCGTTGCTTC.

This chain uses TRBV4-3 with TRBJ2-1; TRBD2 matches 8 bases. Germline V gene lookup returns CDR1 LGHNA and CDR2 YSLEER. The CDR3 contains 16 residues. Germline trimming cut 0 bases from V and 7 bases from J; bases unmatched to any gene: 8. Here the CDR3 DNA reads TGCGCCAGCAGCCAAGATCGGGGCGGGGGGCGGAATGAGCAGTTCTTC. Its protein is CASSQDRGGGRNEQFF.

The V gene is TRBV6-5, the J gene TRBJ1-6; 7 nucleotides line up with TRBD1. V was clipped by 5 bases and J by 7 bases; unmatched bases: 8. The CDR3 covers 15 residues. The V gene's germline CDR1 is MNHEY and CDR2 SVGAGI. The CDR3 nucleotides are TGTGCCAGCAGTACGCGGACAGGTTTCAATTCACCCCTCCACTTT. This gives the protein CASSTRTGFNSPLHF.

The chain is built from TRBV28 and TRBJ2-1, with D maybe TRBD1 (5 bases). The ends were cut back, 2 bases at V and 8 bases at J, with 7 bases in the middle. The CDR3 has 12 amino acids. Germline V gene data show CDR1 as MDHEN and CDR2 as SYDVKM. CDR3 nucleotide sequence: TGTGCCAGCAGTTTACAGGGTGATGAGCAGTTCTTC. The encoded protein is CASSLQGDEQFF.

The J gene is TRBJ1-4, the V gene TRBV12-3 or TRBV12-4; maybe TRBD1 (5 bases). V was pared by 6 bases and J by 11 bases, with 13 bases between. The CDR3 sequence is 12 residues long. The CDR3 coding sequence is TGTGCCAGCAGCACTACTGGGGGGAAACTGTTTTTT. Protein product: CASSTTGGKLFF.

The CDR3 reads CASSILGGGYNSPLHF. Written as DNA, the CDR3 is TGTGCCAGTAGTATACTCGGCGGTGGGTATAATTCACCCCTCCACTTT. This chain joins TRBV19 and TRBJ1-6; no reliable D call. Trimming cost V 2 bases and J 4 bases, with 12 bases left between them. The germline V gene has CDR1 LNHDA and CDR2 SQIVND (reference sequence). CDR3 length equals 16 residues.

The chain uses TRBV19 and TRBJ2-7; D perhaps matches TRBD1 (6 bases). The germline gives CDR1 LNHDA, CDR2 SQIVND (reference sequence). V gave up 3 bases and J gave up 4 bases, with 16 bases separating them. This CDR3 comprises 15 residues. Written as DNA, the CDR3 is TGTGCCAGTAGTATCGCATATAACCAGGGGTACGAGCAGTACTTC. Translated: CASSIAYNQGYEQYF.

This chain joins TRBV30 and TRBJ2-7; perhaps TRBD2 as D (5 bases). CDR3 length: 13 amino acids. The germline CDR1 and CDR2 sequences are GTSNPN and SVGIG (reference sequence). The ends were cut back, 2 bases at V and 0 bases at J, with 8 bases in the middle. CDR3 nucleotide sequence: TGTGCCTGGAGTAAAGCGGTCTCCTACGAGCAGTACTTC. Its protein is CAWSKAVSYEQYF.

The chain combines TRBV7-9 with TRBJ1-5; TRBD1 is a possible D gene (6 bases). CDR1 is SEHNR and CDR2 is FQNEAQ in the germline V gene (reference sequence). V lost 5 bases and J 5 bases, leaving 7 bases between the germline ends. The CDR3 consists of 12 residues. The CDR3, as DNA: TGTGCCAGCAGCCCAGGGGATCAGCCCCAGCATTTT. It translates to CASSPGDQPQHF.

J is TRBJ2-1 and V is TRBV4-1; the D is unclear. Deletions cut 2 bases from V and 8 bases from J, with 10 bases between. The length of the CDR3 is 13 residues. Germline loops: CDR1 MGHRA, CDR2 YSYEKL. This CDR3 reads CASSQFSVDEQFF. The CDR3 nucleotides are TGCGCCAGCAGCCAATTTTCGGTTGATGAGCAGTTCTTC.

The chain is built from TRBV5-1 and TRBJ1-1; D call uncertain. The germline V and J ends were trimmed by 0 bases and 1 base, with 10 bases remaining between them. CDR1 and CDR2 from the germline V gene are SGHRS and YFSETQ. This CDR3 has 15 amino acids. The CDR3 region is CASSLAGLGNTEAFF. The CDR3 DNA reads as TGCGCCAGCAGCTTGGCCGGTCTTGGGAACACTGAAGCTTTCTTT.

The chain is built from TRBV5-1 and TRBJ2-7, with 9 bases lining up with TRBD1. This CDR3 is built from 16 residues. After removal of 0 bases from V and 5 bases from J, the junction contained 9 bases not matched to a gene. Germline CDR1 and CDR2: SGHRS and YFSETQ. The DNA for the CDR3 is TGCGCCAGCAGCTTGGCCGGGACAGGGAGGGTCGACGAGCAGTACTTC. Protein: CASSLAGTGRVDEQYF.

The chain employs TRBV14 and TRBJ2-2; D not certain. V was shortened by 0 bases and J by 2 bases, with 4 bases between the two germline ends. Germline CDR1 SGHDN, CDR2 FVKESK. The CDR3 is made up of 14 amino acids. CDR3 sequence (DNA): TGTGCCAGCAGCCAAGACCTTAACACCGGGGAGCTGTTTTTT. Encoded protein: CASSQDLNTGELFF.

V gene TRBV12-3 or TRBV12-4 combines with J gene TRBJ1-2; D ambiguous. V was shortened by 6 bases and J by 3 bases, with 11 bases between the two germline ends. There are 13 residues in the CDR3. Written as DNA, the CDR3 is TGTGCCAGCAGCCCTGAAATTGACTATGGCTACACCTTC. This translates into CASSPEIDYGYTF.